This T cell receptor (beta chain) was captured by sequencing in a study of cytomegalovirus exposure and HLA in healthy donors. Findings and caveats of the study: Later genetic work tied a missense DCLRE1C variant to beta-chain V and J trimming. An analysis done earlier found most TCR beta V segments productive about 90% or about 30% of the time.

The V gene end was trimmed by 1 base and the J gene end by 3 bases; junction bases not matched to a gene: 0. The germline V gene has CDR1 SGHRS and CDR2 YFSETQ. The CDR3 contains 14 residues. The PCR contained 60 Vbeta and 13 Jbeta primers. Data came from immunoSEQ multiplex PCR; TCRdb stores just in-frame clones and leaves some out. Of roughly 200,000 clones listed, more than 65% are singletons. Note on this clone: The antigen remains undetermined.

Sequenced material: PBMCs. This clonotype was obtained from a female donor in good health and CMV-seronegative. V and J are TRBV5-1 and TRBJ2-5, with TRBD2 matching over 10 bases. DNA for the CDR3: TGCGCCAGCAGCTTGACTAGCGGGAAAGAGACCCAGTACTTC. This encodes CASSLTSGKETQYF.